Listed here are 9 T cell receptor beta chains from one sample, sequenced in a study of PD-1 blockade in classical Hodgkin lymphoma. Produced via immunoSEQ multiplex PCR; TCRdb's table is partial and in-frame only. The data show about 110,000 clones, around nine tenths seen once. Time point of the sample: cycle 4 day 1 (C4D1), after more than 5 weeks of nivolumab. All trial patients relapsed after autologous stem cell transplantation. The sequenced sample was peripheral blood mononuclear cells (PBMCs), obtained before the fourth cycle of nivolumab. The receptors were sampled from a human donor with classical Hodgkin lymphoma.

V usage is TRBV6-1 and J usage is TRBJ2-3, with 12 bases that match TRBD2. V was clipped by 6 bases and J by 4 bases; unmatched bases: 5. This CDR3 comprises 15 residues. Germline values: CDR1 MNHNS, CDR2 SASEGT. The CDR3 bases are TGTGCCAGCAGCCTGACTAGCGGGAGTGCAGATACGCAGTATTTT. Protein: CASSLTSGSADTQYF.

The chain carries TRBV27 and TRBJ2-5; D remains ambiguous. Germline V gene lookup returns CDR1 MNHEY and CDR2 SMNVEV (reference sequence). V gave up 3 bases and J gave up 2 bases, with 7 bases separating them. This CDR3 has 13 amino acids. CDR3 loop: CASSLKQQETQYF. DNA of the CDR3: TGTGCCAGCAGTTTGAAACAGCAAGAGACCCAGTACTTC.

In nucleotides, the CDR3 is TGTGCCACCTCGCCGGGACAGGGGTTCCAAGAGACCCAGTACTTC. Amino acids: CATSPGQGFQETQYF. V and J are TRBV25-1 and TRBJ2-5; TRBD1 matches at 10 bases. CDR3 length: 15 amino acids. V lost 10 bases and J lost 1; bases outside the gene matches: 9. In germline, CDR1 is MGHDK, CDR2 SYGVNS.

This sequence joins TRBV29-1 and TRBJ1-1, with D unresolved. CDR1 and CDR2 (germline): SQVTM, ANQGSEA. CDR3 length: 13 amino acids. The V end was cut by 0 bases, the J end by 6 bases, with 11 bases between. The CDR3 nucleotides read TGCAGCGTTGAAGAGAGGTGGGTGGCTGAAGCTTTCTTT. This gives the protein CSVEERWVAEAFF.

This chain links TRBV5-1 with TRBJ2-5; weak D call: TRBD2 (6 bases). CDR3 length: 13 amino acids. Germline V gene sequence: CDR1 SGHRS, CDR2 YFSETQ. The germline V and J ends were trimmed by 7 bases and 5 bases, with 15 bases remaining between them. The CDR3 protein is CASSRGGEETQYF. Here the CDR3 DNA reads TGCGCCAGCTCTCGGGGCGGGGAGGAGACCCAGTACTTC.

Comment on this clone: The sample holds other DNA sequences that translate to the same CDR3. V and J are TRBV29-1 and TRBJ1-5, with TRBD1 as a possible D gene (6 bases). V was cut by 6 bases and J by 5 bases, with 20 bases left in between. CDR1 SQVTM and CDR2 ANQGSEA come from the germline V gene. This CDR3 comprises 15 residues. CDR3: CSVVPWGEGDQPQHF. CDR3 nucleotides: TGCAGCGTCGTCCCGTGGGGAGAGGGGGATCAGCCCCAGCATTTT.

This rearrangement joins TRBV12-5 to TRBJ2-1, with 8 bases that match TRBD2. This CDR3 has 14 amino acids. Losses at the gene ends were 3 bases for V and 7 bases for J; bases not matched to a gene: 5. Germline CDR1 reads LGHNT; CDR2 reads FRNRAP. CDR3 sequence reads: CASGFSGNINEQFF. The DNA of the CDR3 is TGTGCTAGTGGTTTTAGCGGGAATATAAATGAGCAGTTCTTC. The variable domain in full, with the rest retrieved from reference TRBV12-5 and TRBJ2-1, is DARVTQTPRHKVTEMGQEVTMRCQPILGHNTVFWYRQTMMQGLELLAYFRNRAPLDDSGMPKDRFSAEMPDATLATLKIQPSEPRDSAVYFCASGFSGNINEQFFGPGTRLTVL.

CDR3 in DNA: TGCGCCAGCAGTGAGTACAATGAGCAGTTCTTC. Protein: CASSEYNEQFF. V gene TRBV10-2 combines with J gene TRBJ2-1; no definite D call. Trimming cost V 1 base and J 5 bases, with 0 bases left between them. The CDR3 is 11 amino acids. Germline V gene data show CDR1 as WSHSY and CDR2 as SAAADI.

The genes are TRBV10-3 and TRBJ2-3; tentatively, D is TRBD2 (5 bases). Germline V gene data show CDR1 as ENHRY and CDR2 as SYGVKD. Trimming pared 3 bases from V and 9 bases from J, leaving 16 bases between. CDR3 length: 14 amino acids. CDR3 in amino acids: CAISEDSAAGTQYF. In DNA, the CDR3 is TGTGCCATCAGTGAAGATAGCGCAGCAGGAACGCAGTATTTT.